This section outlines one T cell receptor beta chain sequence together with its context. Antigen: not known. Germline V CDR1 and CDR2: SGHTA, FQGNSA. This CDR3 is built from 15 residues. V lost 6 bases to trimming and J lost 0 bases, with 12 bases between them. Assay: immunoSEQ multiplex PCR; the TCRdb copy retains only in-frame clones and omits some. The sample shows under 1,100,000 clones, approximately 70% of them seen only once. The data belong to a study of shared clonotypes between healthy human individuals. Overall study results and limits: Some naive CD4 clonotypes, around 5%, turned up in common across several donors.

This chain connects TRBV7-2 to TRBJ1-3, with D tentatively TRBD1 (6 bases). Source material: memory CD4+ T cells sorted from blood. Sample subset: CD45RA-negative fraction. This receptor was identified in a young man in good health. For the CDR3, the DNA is TGTGCCAGCAGAGTGACAGGCAGCTCTGGAAACACCATATATTTT. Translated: CASRVTGSSGNTIYF.